This entry features one T cell receptor (beta chain) sequence. What it binds is unknown. The CDR3 spans 13 residues. V lost 2 bases to trimming and J lost 3 bases, with 8 bases between them. Germline V gene sequence: CDR1 MNHNS, CDR2 SASEGT. This specimen belongs to a study of cytomegalovirus exposure and HLA in healthy donors. Study-level background: When 350 to 400 donors were genotyped, approximately 80% of them were found to fall in the Caucasian-associated ancestry cluster.

Use of 60 Vbeta and 13 Jbeta primers characterized the PCR. Some clones are missing from TCRdb's copy, which holds only in-frame ones; the method was immunoSEQ multiplex PCR. Of 210,000 or so clones listed, more than 70% were seen once; the top ten hold around 0.44%. Study-wide findings and caveats: Previous analysis showed most TCR beta V segments were productive about 90% or about 30% of the time.

Sequences were obtained from PBMCs. This TCR derives from a boy aged 10-17 years in good health and CMV-seronegative. This rearrangement joins TRBV6-1 to TRBJ2-7, with D uncertain. CDR3 sequence reads: CASSEQSYYEQYF. CDR3 sequence (DNA): TGTGCCAGCAGTGAACAGTCTTACTACGAGCAGTACTTC.